This T cell receptor beta chain was identified in a study of shared clonotypes between healthy human individuals. Trimming cost V 5 bases and J 1 base, with 11 bases left between them. The length of the CDR3 is 14 residues. CDR1 SGHTA and CDR2 FQGTGA come from the germline V gene. Partitioning of CD4+ cells yielded a CD45RA+ naive subset and a CD45RA-negative memory subset. In the case of this clone: The sample contains more than one DNA sequence encoding this CDR3.

In the authors' workflow: Sequence data from immunoSEQ were junction-only and lacked quality scores; consequently, filtering differed. The protocol was immunoSEQ multiplex PCR, while the TCRdb copy is restricted to in-frame clones and leaves out a portion. Clone size and the V and J calls come from that table; the DNA yielded D and trimming. The sample holds roughly 2,300,000 clones; 85% to 95% are singletons and the top ten take around 0.38%. The rearrangement uses TRBV7-3 and TRBJ1-1; a weak D match, TRBD1 (5 bases). The sequence derives from a man aged 18 to 29 in good health. Some clones in this sample may be carry-over from other donors' samples. Sequenced material: naive CD4+ T cells from PBMCs. Stated subset: CD45RA+ positively selected. The CDR3 sequence is CASSPGAGNTEAFF. The CDR3 DNA reads TGTGCCAGCAGCCCCGGGGCCGGGAACACTGAAGCTTTCTTT.